These 7 T cell receptor beta chains were all obtained from the same sample, sequenced in a study of cytomegalovirus exposure and HLA in healthy donors. PCR was performed using 60 Vbeta and 13 Jbeta primers. TCRdb keeps only in-frame clones here, not all; method: immunoSEQ multiplex PCR. The sample includes 65,000 to 80,000 clones. The sample consisted of PBMCs. These receptors all stem from a female donor in good health and CMV-seropositive.

The chain couples TRBV27 to TRBJ1-1; 12 bases agree with TRBD1. The CDR3 contains 16 residues. Germline lookup yields CDR1 MNHEY and CDR2 SMNVEV (reference sequence). The V gene end was trimmed by 5 bases and the J gene end by 7 bases; junction bases not matched to a gene: 11. The CDR3 sequence is CASSGPGDRGRNEAFF. DNA for the CDR3: TGTGCCAGCAGTGGCCCCGGGGACAGGGGGCGGAATGAAGCTTTCTTT.

Concerning this clone: Other nucleotide sequences from this sample produce the same CDR3. V gene TRBV7-8 combines with J gene TRBJ2-3, with a possible D match to TRBD1 (5 bases). V was shortened by 11 bases and J by 2 bases, with 29 bases between the two germline ends. This CDR3 contains 18 residues. Germline V gene lookup returns CDR1 SGHVS and CDR2 FQNEAQ. The CDR3 region has the DNA TGTGCCTTCAGTTTCAGCGAGACAGAGCCTGAGGACACAGATACGCAGTATTTT. Its translation is CAFSFSETEPEDTDTQYF.

Of note for this clone: A junction boundary mismatches the germline segment, possibly from a read error. J is TRBJ2-7 and V is TRBV27, with TRBD1 matching over 11 bases. Per germline, CDR1 MNHEY and CDR2 SMNVEV (reference sequence). The CDR3 runs 14 residues. CDR3 sequence: CASGLGTGGYEQYF. The CDR3 DNA reads TGTGCCAGCGGTTTAGGGACAGGGGGCTACGAGCAGTACTTC.

The chain is built from TRBV28 and TRBJ2-3, with TRBD2 identical over 8 bases. Losses at the gene ends were 7 bases for V and 4 bases for J; bases not matched to a gene: 10. Germline-derived CDR1 and CDR2 are MDHEN and SYDVKM. This CDR3 region has 15 residues. CDR3 in DNA: TGTGCCAGCACCGGTGAGCGGGAGTCGTCAGATACGCAGTATTTT. Protein: CASTGERESSDTQYF.

The genes are TRBV5-1 and TRBJ1-6; 11 bases fit TRBD1. The J segment lost 9 bases and the V segment lost 7 bases, leaving 6 bases of the junction unmatched. CDR3 length equals 14 residues. Germline-derived CDR1 and CDR2 are SGHRS and YFSETQ. CDR3 sequence: CASAWGTGGSPLHF. The CDR3 nucleotides read TGCGCCAGCGCCTGGGGGACAGGGGGTTCACCCCTCCACTTT.

V usage is TRBV19 and J usage is TRBJ2-2; a possible D gene is TRBD2 (5 bases). With 7 bases removed from V and 1 base from J, the gap between germline ends came to 13 bases. The CDR3 loop spans 15 amino acids. Germline loops: CDR1 LNHDA, CDR2 SQIVND (reference sequence). CDR3 nucleotides: TGTGCCAGTACATGGGGTGGGAGGAACACCGGGGAGCTGTTTTTT. Amino acids: CASTWGGRNTGELFF.

The rearrangement joins TRBV30 to TRBJ1-5, with 8 nucleotides matching TRBD1. Trimming removed 0 bases from V and 11 bases from J; junction bases left unmatched: 9. The CDR3 is 14 residues long. In germline, CDR1 is GTSNPN, CDR2 SVGIG (reference sequence). The CDR3 DNA is TGTGCCTGGAGTGTCGACCTTCGACAGGGGACCCAGCATTTT. It encodes CAWSVDLRQGTQHF. Combining the CDR3 with reference TRBV30 and TRBJ1-5 gives the whole variable domain SQTIHQWPATLVQPVGSPLSLECTVEGTSNPNLYWYRQAAGRGLQLLFYSVGIGQISSEVPQNLSASRPQDRQFILSSKKLLLSDSGFYLCAWSVDLRQGTQHFGDGTRLSIL.